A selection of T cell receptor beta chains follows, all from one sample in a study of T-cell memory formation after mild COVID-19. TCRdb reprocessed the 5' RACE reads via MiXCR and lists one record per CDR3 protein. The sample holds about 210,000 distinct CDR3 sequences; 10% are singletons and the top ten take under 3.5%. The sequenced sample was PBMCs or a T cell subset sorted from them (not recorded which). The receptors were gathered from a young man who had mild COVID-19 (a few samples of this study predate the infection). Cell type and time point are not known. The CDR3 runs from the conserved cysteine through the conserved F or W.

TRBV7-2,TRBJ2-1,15,CASSPLAGGYNEQFF
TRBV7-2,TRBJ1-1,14,CASSLRGVVTEAFF
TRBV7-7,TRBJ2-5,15,CASSLGGGGQETQYF
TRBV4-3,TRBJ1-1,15,CASSQQTGMNTEAFF
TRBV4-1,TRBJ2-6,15,CASRSTGSGANVLTF
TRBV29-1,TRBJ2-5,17,CSVATRGAGFTVGAQYF
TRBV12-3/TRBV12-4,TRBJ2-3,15,CASRGGTSGTDTQYF
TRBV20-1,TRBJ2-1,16,CSARDRRLAPVGEQLF
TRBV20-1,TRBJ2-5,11,CSAGARGTQYF
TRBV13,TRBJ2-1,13,CASGLAAYNEQFF
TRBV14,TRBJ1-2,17,CASSQGGQGAIWYGYTF
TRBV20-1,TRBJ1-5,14,CSATRQGMDQPQHF
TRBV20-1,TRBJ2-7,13,CSASGTGFREQYF
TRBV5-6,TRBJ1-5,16,CASSLVGTGPNQPQHF
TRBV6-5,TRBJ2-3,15,CASSYTIRVADTQYF